The present T cell receptor beta chain was sequenced within a study of shared clonotypes between healthy human individuals. Broader study findings: Generation probabilities of non-shared clonotypes were lower (relative to those shared by all four donors). Larger richness was generally estimated for naive than memory subsets. Four donors held around 5% of naive CD4 clonotypes in common.

V dropped 3 bases and J dropped 5 bases, with 17 bases sitting between them. Per the germline V gene, CDR1 is LNHDA and CDR2 is SQIVND (reference sequence). The length of the CDR3 is 16 residues. In the case of this clone: Its target is unknown.

The data were produced by immunoSEQ multiplex PCR, yet TCRdb's version contains in-frame clones alone and is incomplete. The profile shows around 550,000 clones, approximately 95% of them singletons. The sample consisted of naive CD4+ T cells sorted from blood. As to subset: CD45RA+ positively selected. The chain couples TRBV19 to TRBJ2-1; D possibly uses TRBD1 or TRBD2 (5 bases each). The TCR originated in a woman aged 25 to 39 in good health. DNA of the CDR3: TGTGCCAGTAGTATTATTCAGGTTGGGGACCACAATGAGCAGTTCTTC. It specifies CASSIIQVGDHNEQFF.